The 9 T cell receptor beta chains reported below all come from one sample, sequenced in a study of cytomegalovirus exposure and HLA in healthy donors (dated by TCRdb to about 2017). Library preparation was by the immunoSEQ multiplex PCR assay. For the multiplex PCR, a mixture combining 60 forward primers for TCR Vbeta segments and 13 reverse primers for TCR Jbeta segments was used. The table was pulled from immuneACCESS by TCRdb, which kept in-frame rearrangements only. Such tables lose some clones; where checked, under half of the loss comes from unresolved V genes, and the rest has no known cause. This sample lists roughly 120,000 clones; 55% to 75% were detected once. Clones ranked in the top ten supply roughly 1.6% of the sample. The sequenced sample was PBMCs. The receptors originated from a man between 25 and 39 years old in good health and CMV-seropositive.

The chain recombines TRBV18 with TRBJ2-1, with D possibly matching TRBD2 (8 bases). V gave up 3 bases and J gave up 7 bases, with 19 bases separating them. In germline, CDR1 is KGHSH, CDR2 LQKENI. The CDR3 sequence is 16 residues long. CDR3 nucleotides: TGTGCCAGCTCACCGTTCAGCGGGAGCAGGGGGAATGAGCAGTTCTTC. The encoded protein is CASSPFSGSRGNEQFF.

This chain uses TRBV2 with TRBJ2-2, with D perhaps matching TRBD1 (6 bases). V lost 9 bases and J 4 bases, leaving 18 bases between the germline ends. This CDR3 contains 15 residues. The germline V gene encodes CDR1 SNHLY and CDR2 FYNNEI. Here the CDR3 reads CASDGTQSPTGELFF. The CDR3 DNA reads as TGTGCCAGTGACGGGACACAATCCCCCACCGGGGAGCTGTTTTTT.

The table lists this clone with a few counts. The CDR3 loop reads CASRDRVQAYEQYF. The CDR3 DNA reads as TGTGCCAGCAGGGACAGGGTCCAGGCCTACGAGCAGTACTTC. The chain employs TRBV6-1 and TRBJ2-7; 8 nucleotides agree with TRBD1. The J segment lost 2 bases and the V segment lost 6 bases, leaving 6 bases of the junction unmatched. This CDR3 is built from 14 residues. Germline V gives CDR1 MNHNS, CDR2 SASEGT.

The chain links TRBV13 to TRBJ2-5, with 7 nucleotides matching TRBD1. The CDR3 consists of 13 residues. In germline, CDR1 is PRHDT, CDR2 FYEKMQ (reference sequence). V dropped 4 bases and J dropped 5; count of bases not matched to a gene: 4. The CDR3 loop is CASSYRGVETQYF. The CDR3 DNA reads TGTGCCAGCAGCTACAGGGGAGTGGAGACCCAGTACTTC.

As for this clone: At one end, the junction sequence differs from germline, possibly due to a read error. The rearrangement joins TRBV10-3 to TRBJ2-7; perhaps TRBD1 as D (5 bases). The V gene's germline CDR1 is ENHRY and CDR2 SYGVKD. The CDR3 is 15 residues long. The CDR3 coding sequence is TGTGCCGTCAGTGCCGCACAGGTTCCCTCCTACGAGCAGTACTTC. Its protein is CAVSAAQVPSYEQYF.

To note about this clone: The same CDR3 arises from other DNA sequences in this sample as well. This chain connects TRBV28 to TRBJ1-5; D not resolved. Germline V lookup: CDR1 MDHEN, CDR2 SYDVKM. V was pared by 4 bases and J by 0 bases, with 4 bases between. This CDR3 contains 13 residues. The CDR3 nucleotides read TGTGCCAGCAGTTCTTATAGCAATCAGCCCCAGCATTTT. Residues: CASSSYSNQPQHF.

This clone was found a few times. V is TRBV5-1 and J is TRBJ2-1; 14 bases fit TRBD2. Germline lookup yields CDR1 SGHRS and CDR2 YFSETQ. The CDR3 runs to 18 residues. J gave up 4 bases and V 6 bases, and 12 bases lay outside the gene matches. The CDR3 spells CASTATAGTSGSYNEQFF. CDR3 DNA: TGCGCCAGCACCGCTACCGCCGGGACTAGCGGGAGTTACAATGAGCAGTTCTTC.

The chain uses TRBV11-3 and TRBJ2-2; tentative D call: TRBD2 (6 bases). Deletions cut 5 bases from V and 7 bases from J, with 17 bases between. From germline, CDR1 is SGHNT and CDR2 YENEEA. There are 15 residues in the CDR3. CDR3 DNA: TGTGCCAGCAGCCGAACGACTAGTGGGGTCGGGGAGCTGTTTTTT. Residues: CASSRTTSGVGELFF.

This clone was detected a few times. This chain joins TRBV5-1 and TRBJ2-5, with a tentative D call TRBD2 (6 bases). The J call may be faulty, since TRBJ2-7 better matches the DNA end. The CDR3 extends over 14 amino acids. Germline lookup yields CDR1 SGHRS and CDR2 YFSETQ. The CDR3 loop is CASSSDYISLEQYF. CDR3 coding DNA: TGCGCCAGCAGCTCGGACTACATCTCTCTCGAGCAGTACTTC.